This TCR beta chain was captured in a study of blood T cells in healthy people across ages. A second PCR, run for roughly 6 to 11 cycles, used a sample-barcoded 5' primer plus a J-beta primer mix. Every molecule of cDNA carried a tag from a template-switch adaptor with 12 random nucleotides. TCRdb re-called the 5' RACE reads through MiXCR, storing one row per CDR3 protein. The sample contains hundreds of thousands of distinct CDR3 sequences, about 56% of which appear only once. As to this clonotype: Its specificity is not known.

Per the germline V gene, CDR1 is MDHEN and CDR2 is SYDVKM. V was pared by 11 bases and J by 0 bases, with 10 bases of the junction left unmatched. This CDR3 has 15 residues. Study-level points and caveats: It was the long-lived donors that had more naive CD4+ cells and higher diversity than aged donors.

Per sample, no less than 6 micrograms of total RNA were extracted. What was sequenced was blood. The chain recombines TRBV28 with TRBJ2-4; 7 bases line up with TRBD2. This clonotype was obtained from a man aged 35-49 years in good health. The CDR3 nucleotides are TGTGCCGCGGGAGTCCCAGTTCTAGCCAAAAACATTCAGTACTTC. It yields the protein CAAGVPVLAKNIQYF.